The 29 T cell receptor beta chains presented below share a single source sample, sequenced in a study of cytomegalovirus exposure and HLA in healthy donors (dated by TCRdb to 2015 to 2018). Receptors were amplified or captured by the immunoSEQ multiplex PCR assay. A mixture of 60 forward primers for TCR Vbeta segments and 13 reverse primers for TCR Jbeta segments was used in the multiplex PCR. Sourced from immuneACCESS, this table was stored by TCRdb with only in-frame sequences that have V and J called. A share of the clones is absent; for the studies checked, an unresolved V gene accounts for under half, and the remainder has no known explanation. This specimen's table enumerates roughly 62,000 clones. The top ten clones comprise over 2% of the sample. Sequencing input: PBMCs. These receptors were obtained from a woman aged 18-35 years in good health and CMV-seronegative.

V gene TRBV10-3 combines with J gene TRBJ1-5, with D possibly TRBD1 on 6 matching bases. Per the germline V gene, CDR1 is ENHRY and CDR2 is SYGVKD. The V gene lost 0 bases and the J gene lost 5 bases, with 14 bases spanning the gap. The CDR3 is 16 residues long. CDR3 residues: CAISESIRGADQPQHF. The CDR3 coding sequence is TGTGCCATCAGTGAGTCGATACGGGGGGCCGATCAGCCCCAGCATTTT.

The chain is built from TRBV5-1 and TRBJ1-1; 8 nucleotides align to TRBD1. Per germline, CDR1 SGHRS and CDR2 YFSETQ. The CDR3 covers 15 residues. The V gene end was trimmed by 0 bases and the J gene end by 1 base; junction bases not matched to a gene: 2. In DNA, the CDR3 is TGCGCCAGCAGCTTGGAGGGGACAGGGAACACTGAAGCTTTCTTT. This encodes CASSLEGTGNTEAFF.

The CDR3 DNA reads as TGTGCCAGCAGTTATCGGGGTGTTCCACCCCTCCACTTT. Translation gives CASSYRGVPPLHF. The V call is TRBV27, the J call TRBJ1-6, with D uncertain. The CDR3 is 13 amino acids. Deletions cut 4 bases from V and 11 bases from J, with 12 bases between. Germline CDR1 and CDR2: MNHEY and SMNVEV (reference sequence).

V is TRBV4-1 and J is TRBJ1-3; the D is unclear. V shed 4 bases and J shed 0 bases, with 10 bases lying between them. This CDR3 region has 15 residues. Per germline, CDR1 MGHRA and CDR2 YSYEKL. The CDR3 sequence: CASSRYWSSGNTIYF. CDR3 sequence (DNA): TGCGCCAGCAGCCGCTACTGGAGCTCTGGAAACACCATATATTTT.

This sequence joins TRBV6-5 and TRBJ2-7; tentatively, D is TRBD2 (5 bases). The CDR3 is 14 amino acids. Trimming took 5 bases from V and 5 from J, leaving 16 bases between them. Germline V lookup: CDR1 MNHEY, CDR2 SVGAGI. The CDR3 loop is CASSPRVENDEQYF. The CDR3 bases are TGTGCCAGCAGTCCGCGGGTGGAGAACGACGAGCAGTACTTC.

The chain employs TRBV9 and TRBJ2-7; TRBD1 agrees at 7 bases. The V and J ends lost 0 bases and 4 bases, in that order; junction bases with no gene match: 7. The CDR3 sequence is 15 residues long. Germline CDR1 is SGDLS and CDR2 is YYNGEE. CDR3 DNA: TGTGCCAGCAGCGTAGGACAGGGTGAGGGTTACGAGCAGTACTTC. It codes for CASSVGQGEGYEQYF.

The gene calls are TRBV7-2 and TRBJ2-1, with a weak D call TRBD2 (5 bases). The V end was cut by 5 bases, the J end by 8 bases, with 19 bases between. The CDR3 loop spans 15 amino acids. Germline CDR1 reads SGHTA; CDR2 reads FQGNSA. CDR3 nucleotide sequence: TGTGCCAGCAGCCCAACCATACTAGTTTTAGATGAGCAGTTCTTC. As protein: CASSPTILVLDEQFF.

The J gene is TRBJ1-6, the V gene TRBV18, with 8 bases fitting TRBD1. Germline CDR1 and CDR2: KGHSH and LQKENI. The CDR3 contains 14 residues. V dropped 3 bases and J dropped 9; count of bases not matched to a gene: 4. The CDR3 DNA reads as TGTGCCAGCTCACCTGAAGGACAGGGTTCACCCCTCCACTTT. This encodes CASSPEGQGSPLHF.

The chain combines TRBV28 with TRBJ1-5, with D possibly TRBD1 on 6 matching bases. Trimming removed 6 bases at V and 9 bases at J, with 21 bases between. CDR3 size: 15 residues. Per the germline V gene, CDR1 is MDHEN and CDR2 is SYDVKM. CDR3: CASSPTGFPFWPQHF. Written as DNA, the CDR3 is TGTGCCAGCAGCCCTACAGGGTTTCCCTTTTGGCCCCAGCATTTT.

The rearrangement uses TRBV5-4 and TRBJ2-1; the D gene is possibly TRBD1 (6 bases). The CDR3 is 14 amino acids. V lost 2 bases to trimming and J lost 4 bases, with 10 bases between them. Per germline, CDR1 SGHNT and CDR2 YYREEE (reference sequence). DNA for the CDR3: TGTGCCAGCAGCTTTGGCAGGGGATACAATGAGCAGTTCTTC. Translated, it gives CASSFGRGYNEQFF. Using reference TRBV5-4 and TRBJ2-1 for the parts outside the CDR3, the full variable domain is ETGVTQSPTHLIKTRGQQVTLRCSSQSGHNTVSWYQQALGQGPQFIFQYYREEENGRGNFPPRFSGLQFPNYSSELNVNALELDDSALYLCASSFGRGYNEQFFGPGTRLTVL.

The chain couples TRBV4-1 to TRBJ2-1, with 7 bases aligning to TRBD1. V was pared by 2 bases and J by 6 bases, with 4 bases of the junction left unmatched. Germline V lookup: CDR1 MGHRA, CDR2 YSYEKL. This CDR3 is built from 14 residues. CDR3 nucleotide sequence: TGCGCCAGCAGCCAATCGTACAGGGGCAATGAGCAGTTCTTC. Translation gives CASSQSYRGNEQFF.

The chain links TRBV18 to TRBJ2-3, with D unclear. The CDR3 totals 14 residues. Germline values: CDR1 KGHSH, CDR2 LQKENI. V dropped 3 bases and J dropped 4 bases, with 11 bases sitting between them. As DNA, the CDR3 is TGTGCCAGCTCACCTGCAGGTGGCCCAGATACGCAGTATTTT. It translates to CASSPAGGPDTQYF.

A note on this clone: The same CDR3 also results from other DNA sequences found in this sample. The genes are TRBV5-1 and TRBJ2-5, with TRBD1 matching over 10 bases. V lost 2 bases, J lost 2 bases, and 3 bases stayed unmatched. There are 15 residues in the CDR3. In germline, CDR1 is SGHRS, CDR2 YFSETQ. The CDR3 region has the DNA TGCGCCAGCAGCTTAGGACAGGGGGGGCAAGAGACCCAGTACTTC. Its translation is CASSLGQGGQETQYF.

This chain's CDR3 is CASSAGGWEQFF. CDR3 in DNA: TGTGCCAGCAGTGCAGGGGGCTGGGAGCAGTTCTTC. The chain is built from TRBV28 and TRBJ2-1; 8 positions agree with TRBD1. The J segment lost 10 bases and the V segment lost 5 bases, leaving 4 bases of the junction unmatched. CDR1 and CDR2 from the germline V gene are MDHEN and SYDVKM. This CDR3 contains 12 residues.

CDR3 bases: TGTGCCAGCTCACCACTGGCCCAACGCATTGACACCATATATTTT. Its protein product is CASSPLAQRIDTIYF. The rearrangement uses TRBV18 and TRBJ1-3; D is undetermined. The CDR3 has 15 residues. Trimming removed 1 base from V and 8 bases from J, with 15 bases in between. CDR1 and CDR2 from the germline V gene are KGHSH and LQKENI. Drawing the rest from reference TRBV18 and TRBJ1-3, the complete variable domain is NAGVMQNPRHLVRRRGQEARLRCSPMKGHSHVYWYRQLPEEGLKFMVYLQKENIIDESGMPKERFSAEFPKEGPSILRIQQVVRGDSAAYFCASSPLAQRIDTIYFGEGSWLTVV.

The CDR3 region is CASSREAGTYNEQFF. The CDR3 DNA reads as TGCGCCAGCAGCAGAGAAGCGGGGACTTACAATGAGCAGTTCTTC. The rearrangement uses TRBV5-1 and TRBJ2-1; 7 bases fit TRBD2. The J segment lost 4 bases and the V segment lost 4 bases, leaving 8 bases of the junction unmatched. This CDR3 region has 15 residues. CDR1 is SGHRS and CDR2 is YFSETQ in the germline V gene.

The rearrangement joins TRBV9 to TRBJ2-5, with 13 bases fitting TRBD2. V lost 4 bases and J lost 2; bases outside the gene matches: 2. The germline V gene has CDR1 SGDLS and CDR2 YYNGEE. This CDR3 is built from 15 residues. CDR3 protein: CASSILAGGQETQYF. The CDR3 DNA is TGTGCCAGCAGCATACTAGCGGGGGGGCAAGAGACCCAGTACTTC.

This rearrangement joins TRBV6-1 to TRBJ2-5; 10 bases agree with TRBD1. V was clipped by 7 bases and J by 4 bases; unmatched bases: 6. There are 14 residues in the CDR3. Germline loops: CDR1 MNHNS, CDR2 SASEGT. CDR3 nucleotide sequence: TGTGCCAGCAAAACCGGGACAGGGGTAGAGACCCAGTACTTC. Protein product: CASKTGTGVETQYF.

The chain carries TRBV5-1 and TRBJ2-7; 8 bases are a match to TRBD2. The V gene's germline CDR1 is SGHRS and CDR2 YFSETQ. The CDR3 covers 16 residues. Trimming took 1 base from V and 2 from J; bases not matched to a gene: 8. Here the CDR3 DNA reads TGCGCCAGCAGCTTGTTGTTCGGGGGGGCCGCCTACGAGCAGTACTTC. This encodes CASSLLFGGAAYEQYF.

Regarding this clone: Additional DNA sequences in this sample encode the identical CDR3. The chain carries TRBV5-1 and TRBJ2-7; 7 nucleotides agree with TRBD2. Germline V gene sequence: CDR1 SGHRS, CDR2 YFSETQ. The V gene end was trimmed by 0 bases and the J gene end by 2 bases; junction bases not matched to a gene: 2. The CDR3 is made up of 14 amino acids. The CDR3 bases are TGCGCCAGCAGCTTGGTAGCGGGTGCCTACGAGCAGTACTTC. This gives the protein CASSLVAGAYEQYF.

The rearrangement uses TRBV10-3 and TRBJ2-7, with TRBD1 matching 9 bases. This CDR3 contains 16 residues. CDR1 and CDR2 from the germline V gene are ENHRY and SYGVKD. V gave up 2 bases and J gave up 6 bases; unmatched junction bases: 11. CDR3 region: CAISEPRDRARVEQYF. The CDR3 DNA sequence: TGTGCCATCAGTGAGCCCAGGGACAGGGCGAGGGTCGAGCAGTACTTC.

The J gene is TRBJ2-7, the V gene TRBV2; D perhaps matches TRBD1 (6 bases). Germline loops: CDR1 SNHLY, CDR2 FYNNEI. The V end lost 4 bases, the J end lost 11 bases, and 21 bases lay between the germline ends. The CDR3 runs 14 residues. Written as DNA, the CDR3 is TGTGCCAGCAGTGTCGACAGGTCTTACGAGTTTGAGTACTTC. Its protein is CASSVDRSYEFEYF. The full variable domain, rest sourced from reference TRBV2 and TRBJ2-7, is EPEVTQTPSHQVTQMGQEVILRCVPISNHLYFYWYRQILGQKVEFLVSFYNNEISEKSEIFDDQFSVERPDGSNFTLKIRSTKLEDSAMYFCASSVDRSYEFEYFGPGTRLTVT.

J is TRBJ1-4 and V is TRBV30; no definite D call. Germline V gene lookup returns CDR1 GTSNPN and CDR2 SVGIG (reference sequence). The CDR3 has 16 residues. Trimming removed 0 bases from V and 0 bases from J, with 11 bases in between. The CDR3 loop reads CAWSVQWFATNEKLFF. The CDR3 DNA is TGTGCCTGGAGTGTACAATGGTTTGCAACTAATGAAAAACTGTTTTTT.

The V gene is TRBV5-6, the J gene TRBJ1-3, with D possibly TRBD1 on 5 matching bases. The V end was cut by 4 bases, the J end by 0 bases, with 14 bases between. Germline CDR1 and CDR2: SGHDT and YYEEEE. The CDR3 is made up of 16 amino acids. CDR3 sequence reads: CASSADRYLSGNTIYF. In DNA form, the CDR3 reads TGTGCCAGCAGCGCAGACAGATACCTCTCTGGAAACACCATATATTTT.

The V and J genes are TRBV5-6 and TRBJ1-2, with 7 bases that match TRBD1. CDR1 and CDR2 (germline): SGHDT, YYEEEE. CDR3 length equals 14 residues. Trimming took 3 bases from V and 8 from J; bases not matched to a gene: 10. The DNA for the CDR3 is TGTGCCAGCAGCTGGGGACCCGACAGGGCGGGCTACACCTTC. Its translation is CASSWGPDRAGYTF.

The V gene is TRBV7-9, the J gene TRBJ1-2; 8 bases are shared with TRBD1. Germline-derived CDR1 and CDR2 are SEHNR and FQNEAQ (reference sequence). V was pared by 2 bases and J by 7 bases, with 0 bases of the junction left unmatched. This CDR3 is built from 12 residues. This CDR3 reads CASSLQGAGYTF. Written as DNA, the CDR3 is TGTGCCAGCAGCTTACAGGGGGCTGGCTACACCTTC.

V is TRBV28 and J is TRBJ1-1, with unresolved D. This CDR3 is 13 amino acids long. Germline values: CDR1 MDHEN, CDR2 SYDVKM. Trimming removed 2 bases from V and 10 bases from J, with 14 bases in between. The chain's CDR3 is CASSLDPSLRAFF. DNA of the CDR3: TGTGCCAGCAGTTTAGATCCTTCACTGAGAGCTTTCTTT.

V usage is TRBV6-4 and J usage is TRBJ2-1; 8 bases map to TRBD2. The CDR3 runs to 15 residues. V lost 4 bases to trimming and J lost 4 bases; unmatched junction nucleotides: 6. The germline CDR1 and CDR2 sequences are MRHNA and SNTAGT. This CDR3 reads CASSVGLAGYNEQFF. In nucleotides, the CDR3 is TGTGCCAGCAGTGTGGGGCTAGCGGGTTACAATGAGCAGTTCTTC.

J is TRBJ1-2 and V is TRBV15; 7 bases match TRBD1. Trimming took 0 bases from V and 3 from J; bases not matched to a gene: 7. Per germline, CDR1 LNHNV and CDR2 YYDKDF (reference sequence). The CDR3 has 16 amino acids. CDR3 DNA: TGTGCCACCAGCAGAGATTTTGATGACAGGGACTATGGCTACACCTTC. This codes for CATSRDFDDRDYGYTF. The complete variable domain, with remaining parts taken from reference TRBV15 and TRBJ1-2, reads DAMVIQNPRYQVTQFGKPVTLSCSQTLNHNVMYWYQQKSSQAPKLLFHYYDKDFNNEADTPDNFQSRRPNTSFCFLDIRSPGLGDTAMYLCATSRDFDDRDYGYTFGSGTRLTVV.